The 24 T cell receptor beta chains listed next were all sequenced from one sample in a study of breast tumors, draining lymph nodes, adjacent tissues (TCRdb year 2016). Library preparation was by multiplex PCR. The sample was run on an Illumina HiSeq 2000. TCRdb reanalyzed the raw reads on its own, using fastp at Q25 for trimming and MiXCR for clone calling, and kept in-frame beta chains. Duplicate CDR3 protein sequences are folded into a single record with the most common DNA and genes. This sample has about 31,000 distinct CDR3 sequences in its table, and about 63% of those were observed once. The ten largest clonotypes hold 18% of the sample. The specimen sequenced was breast tumor tissue. All receptors come from a female donor with breast cancer. Some clones in this sample may be carry-over from other donors' samples.

Notes on this clonotype: This may be a read error, as it is one base from a much larger clone. This CDR3 reads CASSHLGTGNQPQHF. The CDR3 DNA is TGTGCCAGCAGTCACCTCGGGACAGGTAATCAGCCCCAGCATTTT. This chain joins TRBV6-2 or TRBV6-3 and TRBJ1-5; 8 bases align to TRBD1. The CDR3 contains 15 residues. Germline V CDR1 and CDR2: MNHEY, SVGEGT. The trim removed 5 bases at V and 4 bases at J, leaving 7 bases unmatched.

The genes are TRBV2 and TRBJ1-4; the D is unclear. The CDR3 contains 13 residues. The germline CDR1 and CDR2 sequences are SNHLY and FYNNEI. V was clipped by 8 bases and J by 5 bases, with 12 bases between them. The CDR3 reads CASQGRMNEKLFF. In nucleotides, the CDR3 is TGTGCCAGCCAAGGACGGATGAATGAAAAACTGTTTTTT.

There are many counts of this clonotype. This chain joins TRBV6-1 and TRBJ2-1, with D possibly being TRBD2 (6 bases). Germline V CDR1 and CDR2: MNHNS, SASEGT. Between the trimmed V and J ends, which lost 6 bases and 5 bases, there was a span of 14 bases. This CDR3 is built from 14 residues. The DNA for the CDR3 is TGTGCCAGCAGGCGACCGCAGCGGGACAATGAGCAGTTCTTC. Translated, it gives CASRRPQRDNEQFF.

This clonotype was seen a single time. CDR3 coding DNA: TGTGCCAGTAGTCCCCGGACGTTCGCTAGCACAGATACGCAGTATTTT. Translating it yields CASSPRTFASTDTQYF. The rearrangement links TRBV19 to TRBJ2-3; D ambiguous. The CDR3 covers 16 residues. Trimming cost V 5 bases and J 0 bases, with 15 bases left between them. Germline loops: CDR1 LNHDA, CDR2 SQIVND (reference sequence).

In its sample, this clonotype ranks as medium-sized. The V gene is TRBV6-5, the J gene TRBJ2-5, with D maybe TRBD1 (6 bases). CDR3 length equals 15 residues. The germline gives CDR1 MNHEY, CDR2 SVGAGI. Trimming removed 2 bases at V and 5 bases at J, with 15 bases between. The CDR3 nucleotides are TGTGCCAGCAGTTACAGGCCAGGGGTTCGGGAGACCCAGTACTTC. Translation gives CASSYRPGVRETQYF.

This chain joins TRBV24-1 and TRBJ1-2, with D unresolved. Trimming shortened V by 4 bases and J by 7 bases, and 12 bases separated the two germline ends. Germline assignment: CDR1 KGHDR and CDR2 SFDVKD. The CDR3 has 13 residues. CDR3 loop: CATSDTHSSGYTF. The CDR3 region has the DNA TGTGCCACCAGTGACACTCACAGCTCTGGCTACACCTTC.

This clonotype is medium-sized by share. The genes are TRBV7-9 and TRBJ2-7; D unresolved. Germline CDR1 is SEHNR and CDR2 is FQNEAQ (reference sequence). The CDR3 is made up of 11 amino acids. V lost 5 bases and J lost 9, with 11 bases in between. CDR3 amino acids: CASSLQDGQYF. The CDR3, as DNA: TGTGCCAGCAGCCTCCAGGACGGGCAGTACTTC.

This clonotype appeared once. V gene TRBV7-8 combines with J gene TRBJ2-3, with 11 bases fitting TRBD1. The CDR3 has 14 amino acids. The J segment lost 15 bases and the V segment lost 8 bases, leaving 16 bases of the junction unmatched. Per germline, CDR1 SGHVS and CDR2 FQNEAQ. In nucleotides, the CDR3 is TGTGCCAGCCGTCGGGACAGGGGGGGGGACTCCTTATATTTT. As protein: CASRRDRGGDSLYF.

The chain joins TRBV5-8 to TRBJ1-2; unclear D gene. The CDR3 is made up of 12 amino acids. The germline CDR1 and CDR2 sequences are SGHTS and YDEGEE. V was pared by 4 bases and J by 5 bases, with 9 bases between. CDR3 in DNA: TGTGCCAGCAGCCAACATCGATATGGCTACACCTTC. Translation: CASSQHRYGYTF.

The chain couples TRBV6-6 to TRBJ2-2, with TRBD2 matching 9 bases. V shed 6 bases and J 7 bases; nucleotides not matched to a gene: 6. The CDR3 covers 14 residues. Germline V gives CDR1 MNHNY, CDR2 SVGAGI (reference sequence). CDR3: CASSPSGEGGELFF. The CDR3 DNA follows: TGTGCCAGCAGCCCTAGCGGGGAGGGCGGGGAGCTGTTTTTT.

The rearrangement joins TRBV7-9 to TRBJ1-2; D is uncertain. Germline CDR1 SEHNR, CDR2 FQNEAQ (reference sequence). Deletions cut 6 bases from V and 5 bases from J, with 10 bases between. CDR3 length: 12 amino acids. Written as DNA, the CDR3 is TGTGCCAGCAGGGGTCCTGAATATGGCTACACCTTC. Residues: CASRGPEYGYTF.

This clonotype was observed many times. A clone one base away is much larger, so this may be a read error. V is TRBV6-2 or TRBV6-3 and J is TRBJ1-5; D possibly corresponds to TRBD1 (6 bases). The V end was cut by 4 bases, the J end by 6 bases, with 13 bases between. Germline V gene lookup returns CDR1 MNHEY and CDR2 SVGEGT. The CDR3 is 14 residues long. CDR3 protein: CASSSGGAGQPQHF. In DNA form, the CDR3 reads TGTGCCAGCAGTTCCGGGGGGGCGGGTCAGCCCCAGCATTTT.

V is TRBV29-1 and J is TRBJ2-7; 8 nucleotides agree with TRBD1. Germline V gene sequence: CDR1 SQVTM, CDR2 ANQGSEA. V lost 6 bases to trimming and J lost 0 bases; unmatched junction nucleotides: 13. CDR3 size: 16 residues. In DNA form, the CDR3 reads TGCAGCGTATCTGGGGACAGGACCGATTACTCCTACGAGCAGTACTTC. Its protein product is CSVSGDRTDYSYEQYF.

This clonotype was seen repeatedly, ten times or more. The chain couples TRBV11-1 to TRBJ2-5; 8 nucleotides align to TRBD2. The ends lost 5 bases at V and 5 bases at J; junction bases unmatched: 7. Germline V gene lookup returns CDR1 SGHAT and CDR2 FQDESV (reference sequence). The CDR3 contains 14 residues. CDR3 in amino acids: CASSVPGTSETQYF. The CDR3 DNA reads as TGTGCCAGCAGCGTCCCCGGGACTAGTGAGACCCAGTACTTC.

The chain employs TRBV2 and TRBJ2-5; the match to TRBD2 covers 9 bases. CDR3 length equals 14 residues. V was pared by 5 bases and J by 5 bases, with 6 bases of the junction left unmatched. Germline V gene data show CDR1 as SNHLY and CDR2 as FYNNEI. The CDR3 spells CASSWTSDDETQYF. Written as DNA, the CDR3 is TGTGCCAGCAGTTGGACTAGCGATGACGAGACCCAGTACTTC.

The chain has TRBV5-1 and TRBJ2-3, with D perhaps TRBD1 or TRBD2 (5 bases each). The CDR3 extends over 14 amino acids. V lost 0 bases and J 3 bases, leaving 8 bases between the germline ends. Germline V CDR1 and CDR2: SGHRS, YFSETQ. CDR3 residues: CASSLGRETDTQYF. CDR3 in DNA: TGCGCCAGCAGCTTGGGCAGGGAGACAGATACGCAGTATTTT.

The J gene is TRBJ2-3, the V gene TRBV20-1; 7 bases align to TRBD1. The junction had 6 bases not matched to a gene; V was cut back by 4 bases and J by 5 bases. The CDR3 consists of 13 residues. The germline CDR1 and CDR2 sequences are DFQATT and SNEGSKA (reference sequence). CDR3: CSANRGFGDTQYF. In nucleotides, the CDR3 is TGCAGTGCTAACAGGGGTTTCGGAGATACGCAGTATTTT.

V gene TRBV2 combines with J gene TRBJ2-3; D possibly matches TRBD1 or TRBD2 (5 bases each). CDR1 is SNHLY, CDR2 FYNNEI, per germline. The V end was cut by 6 bases, the J end by 6 bases, with 13 bases between. This CDR3 has 13 residues. The CDR3 nucleotides are TGTGCCAGCAGCGTAGAGGGGCTGGATACGCAGTATTTT. This gives the protein CASSVEGLDTQYF.

This clonotype was counted a single time. The V gene is TRBV20-1, the J gene TRBJ2-7; 10 nucleotides match TRBD2. V dropped 6 bases and J dropped 3; count of bases not matched to a gene: 8. Germline V gene lookup returns CDR1 DFQATT and CDR2 SNEGSKA (reference sequence). The CDR3 runs 14 residues. Written as DNA, the CDR3 is TGCAGTGCGAGCTTAGCGGGAGGCCACTACGAGCAGTACTTC. Residues: CSASLAGGHYEQYF.

The chain combines TRBV6-2 or TRBV6-3 with TRBJ2-5; 10 bases map to TRBD1. V lost 3 bases, J lost 0 bases, and 7 bases stayed unmatched. Germline-derived CDR1 and CDR2 are MNHEY and SVGEGT. The CDR3 spans 17 residues. In DNA, the CDR3 is TGTGCCAGCAGTTATGGCTGGGACAGGGGAAACCAAGAGACCCAGTACTTC. Translation gives CASSYGWDRGNQETQYF.

This clonotype has more than one count but fewer than ten. The rearrangement uses TRBV6-2 or TRBV6-3 and TRBJ1-2; a possible D gene is TRBD1 (6 bases). The V end lost 5 bases, the J end lost 4 bases, and 11 bases lay between the germline ends. The CDR3 is made up of 13 amino acids. The V gene's germline CDR1 is MNHEY and CDR2 SVGEGT. CDR3 sequence (DNA): TGTGCCAGCAGTCCGGACAGTACCTATGGCTACACCTTC. Encoded protein: CASSPDSTYGYTF.

This clonotype has at least ten counts. This chain uses TRBV10-2 with TRBJ1-2, with no clear D. The V and J ends lost 5 bases and 4 bases respectively, with 17 bases between them. The CDR3 is made up of 15 amino acids. Germline values: CDR1 WSHSY, CDR2 SAAADI. CDR3: CASSPRRGEGYGYTF. The CDR3 DNA is TGCGCCAGCAGTCCCCGACGCGGGGAGGGCTATGGCTACACCTTC.

This chain joins TRBV7-3 and TRBJ2-1; D remains ambiguous. V was pared by 5 bases and J by 5 bases, with 16 bases between. This CDR3 is built from 15 residues. Germline V gene sequence: CDR1 SGHTA, CDR2 FQGTGA. The CDR3, as DNA: TGTGCCAGCAGCGGGTTGGGCGGTCGAAACAATGAGCAGTTCTTC. Protein sequence: CASSGLGGRNNEQFF.

The chain combines TRBV6-1 with TRBJ1-1; D is possibly TRBD1 (5 bases). V lost 10 bases and J lost 7, with 13 bases in between. The germline V gene encodes CDR1 MNHNS and CDR2 SASEGT. CDR3 size: 11 residues. DNA for the CDR3: TGTGCCATACTAGGACACCGTGAAGCTTTCTTT. Protein sequence: CAILGHREAFF.